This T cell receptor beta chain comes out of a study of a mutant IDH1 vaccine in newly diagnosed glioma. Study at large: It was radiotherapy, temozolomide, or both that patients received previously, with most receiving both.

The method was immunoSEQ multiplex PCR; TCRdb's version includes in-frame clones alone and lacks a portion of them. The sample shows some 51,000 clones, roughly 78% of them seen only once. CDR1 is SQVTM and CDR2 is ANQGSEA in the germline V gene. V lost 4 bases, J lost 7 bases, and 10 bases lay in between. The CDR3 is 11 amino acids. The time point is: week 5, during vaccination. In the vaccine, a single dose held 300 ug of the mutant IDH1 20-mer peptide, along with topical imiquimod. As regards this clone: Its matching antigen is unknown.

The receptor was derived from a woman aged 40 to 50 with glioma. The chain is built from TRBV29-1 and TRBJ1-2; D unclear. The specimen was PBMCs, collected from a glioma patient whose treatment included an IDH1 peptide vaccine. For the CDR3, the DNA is TGCAGCGTTGTAGGGTTCAGTGGCTACACCTTC. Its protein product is CSVVGFSGYTF.